The entry that follows covers one T cell receptor (beta chain) sequence. The data derive from a study of T cells after yellow fever vaccination. There are 15 residues in the CDR3. V lost 1 base, J lost 5 bases, and 15 bases lay in between. Germline V CDR1 and CDR2: SGHRS, YFSETQ. In TCRdb, the 5' RACE reads were re-called with MiXCR into one record per CDR3 protein. The sample has hundreds of thousands of distinct CDR3 sequences; roughly 19% are singletons. This TCR was sampled from a man aged 25-45 years who received the YFV17D yellow fever vaccine. The V gene is TRBV5-1, the J gene TRBJ1-1; D is possibly TRBD1 (6 bases). Sequenced here: PBMCs, sampled 15 days after the yellow fever booster vaccination. The CDR3 DNA reads as TGCGCCAGCAGCTTGATCGGGGGCGATGGGACTGAAGCTTTCTTT. Translating gives CASSLIGGDGTEAFF.